The 11 T cell receptor beta chains given below trace back to one sample, sequenced in a study of blood T cell repertoires in COVID-19. Here immunoSEQ multiplex PCR was the method, and the copy in TCRdb shows in-frame clones only, minus some. The repertoire consists of roughly 270,000 clones, with roughly 85% occurring once and the leading ten covering about 2.5%. Sequencing was done on a sample of PBMCs or T cells enriched from blood (not recorded which). Receptors originate from a woman between 45 and 65 years old who had recovered from COVID-19.

This rearrangement joins TRBV27 to TRBJ1-2, with a tentative D call TRBD1 (5 bases). There are 14 residues in the CDR3. With 6 bases removed from V and 2 bases from J, the gap between germline ends came to 13 bases. CDR1 and CDR2 from the germline V gene are MNHEY and SMNVEV (reference sequence). CDR3 in DNA: TGTGCCAGCAGCCCGATACAGGACAACTATGGCTACACCTTC. Translation gives CASSPIQDNYGYTF.

This clone was seen a single time. The rearrangement uses TRBV18 and TRBJ2-6; D not certain. Germline V gene sequence: CDR1 KGHSH, CDR2 LQKENI. V gave up 6 bases and J gave up 4 bases, with 7 bases separating them. CDR3 length: 13 residues. The chain's CDR3 is CASSMTGANVLTF. Here the CDR3 DNA reads TGTGCCAGCTCTATGACAGGGGCCAACGTCCTGACTTTC.

The chain couples TRBV5-4 to TRBJ2-1; 9 bases align to TRBD2. Germline V lookup: CDR1 SGHNT, CDR2 YYREEE (reference sequence). The CDR3 is made up of 15 amino acids. Germline trimming cut 6 bases from V and 3 bases from J; bases unmatched to any gene: 7. CDR3 DNA: TGTGCCAGCACCAGAGCGGGAGGCTACTACAATGAGCAGTTCTTC. Translated, it gives CASTRAGGYYNEQFF. Together with reference TRBV5-4 and TRBJ2-1, the CDR3 gives the full variable domain: ETGVTQSPTHLIKTRGQQVTLRCSSQSGHNTVSWYQQALGQGPQFIFQYYREEENGRGNFPPRFSGLQFPNYSSELNVNALELDDSALYLCASTRAGGYYNEQFFGPGTRLTVL.

V gene TRBV5-1 combines with J gene TRBJ1-1; 10 nucleotides match TRBD1. Germline CDR1 reads SGHRS; CDR2 reads YFSETQ. The CDR3 sequence is 18 residues long. V was pared by 3 bases and J by 2 bases, with 13 bases of the junction left unmatched. The CDR3 loop is CASSSVFGTGATNTEAFF. The CDR3 nucleotides read TGCGCCAGCAGCTCGGTGTTTGGGACAGGGGCTACAAACACTGAAGCTTTCTTT.

V and J are TRBV19 and TRBJ1-2, with 9 bases aligning to TRBD1. This CDR3 is built from 13 residues. CDR1 and CDR2 (germline): LNHDA, SQIVND (reference sequence). The V gene end was trimmed by 7 bases and the J gene end by 8 bases; junction bases not matched to a gene: 8. In DNA form, the CDR3 reads TGTGCCAGTACCCGGGACAGGGCAGGAGGCTACACCTTC. Translated, it gives CASTRDRAGGYTF.

This chain uses TRBV7-2 with TRBJ2-4; D unresolved. The germline gives CDR1 SGHTA, CDR2 FQGNSA. The CDR3 runs 13 residues. V was trimmed by 5 bases and J by 0 bases, leaving 5 bases between them. The CDR3 protein is CASSPLAKNIQYF. For the CDR3, the DNA is TGTGCCAGCAGCCCCCTAGCCAAAAACATTCAGTACTTC.

This clone was seen more than once but under ten times. This chain links TRBV29-1 with TRBJ1-1; D perhaps matches TRBD1 (5 bases). Trimming pared 3 bases from V and 2 bases from J, leaving 7 bases between. The CDR3 spans 12 residues. CDR1 is SQVTM, CDR2 ANQGSEA, per germline. The CDR3 coding sequence is TGCAGCGTTGACGACAGAAACACTGAAGCTTTCTTT. Protein: CSVDDRNTEAFF.

CDR3 nucleotide sequence: TGTGCCAGCAGCGACCGATTAGGAGGGCCCCAAGAGACCCAGTACTTC. Protein: CASSDRLGGPQETQYF. V gene TRBV5-5 combines with J gene TRBJ2-5; tentatively, D is TRBD2 (6 bases). Germline lookup yields CDR1 SGHKS and CDR2 YYEKEE (reference sequence). Trimming pared 4 bases from V and 1 base from J, leaving 17 bases between. The CDR3 totals 16 residues.

The chain combines TRBV2 with TRBJ1-2; 9 nucleotides agree with TRBD1. V lost 7 bases, J lost 2 bases, and 11 bases stayed unmatched. Germline CDR1 SNHLY, CDR2 FYNNEI. There are 16 residues in the CDR3. The CDR3: CASIRTGAHSNYGYTF. The CDR3 DNA reads TGTGCCAGCATTAGGACAGGGGCGCATTCCAACTATGGCTACACCTTC.

As DNA, the CDR3 is TGTGCCAGCGGCCGAAGCGCAGATACGCAGTATTTT. This encodes CASGRSADTQYF. The chain links TRBV7-2 to TRBJ2-3, with unresolved D. This CDR3 has 12 amino acids. Looked up from germline, CDR1 is SGHTA and CDR2 is FQGNSA. V lost 8 bases and J lost 4, with 10 bases in between.

This chain uses TRBV30 with TRBJ2-7, with 7 positions matching TRBD1. Germline trimming cut 3 bases from V and 4 bases from J; bases unmatched to any gene: 3. The CDR3 totals 12 residues. Germline loops: CDR1 GTSNPN, CDR2 SVGIG (reference sequence). CDR3 sequence reads: CAWSTTGYEQYF. The CDR3 nucleotides are TGTGCCTGGAGCACGACAGGGTACGAGCAGTACTTC.